A selection of T cell receptor beta chains follows, all from one sample in a study of cytomegalovirus exposure and HLA in healthy donors. Assay used: immunoSEQ multiplex PCR; TCRdb lists only in-frame clones, some missing. The table lists around 150,000 clones, about 74% of them singletons. Input material: PBMCs. These receptors all come from a man aged 30 to 45 in good health and CMV-seronegative. Both conserved end residues are part of each CDR3. Fields, in order: V gene, J gene, clone size, D gene, CDR3 DNA, CDR3 protein. D genes are given only for firm matches. Clone size is stated in some rows and not others, as once, few, many or a class when expanded.

v_call: TRBV4-2; j_call: TRBJ2-7; clone_size: .; d_call: .; cdr3_nt: TGTGCCAGCAGCCCCCGAACCGGGGACGAGCAGTACTTC; cdr3_aa: CASSPRTGDEQYF
v_call: TRBV9; j_call: TRBJ2-3; clone_size: .; d_call: TRBD1; cdr3_nt: TGTGCCAGCAGCGTAGGTCCACCGGGACAGGACACAGATACGCAGTATTTT; cdr3_aa: CASSVGPPGQDTDTQYF
v_call: TRBV25-1; j_call: TRBJ2-1; clone_size: .; d_call: TRBD2; cdr3_nt: TGTGCCAGCAGTGCTCGACTAGCGGGAGTCTTCTACAATGAGCAGTTCTTC; cdr3_aa: CASSARLAGVFYNEQFF
v_call: TRBV27; j_call: TRBJ2-3; clone_size: .; d_call: TRBD2; cdr3_nt: TGTGCCACTATGGGGGGGAGCACAGATACGCAGTATTTT; cdr3_aa: CATMGGSTDTQYF
v_call: TRBV6-6; j_call: TRBJ1-3; clone_size: .; d_call: .; cdr3_nt: TGTGCCAGCATGGGGCGGTTTGGAAACACCATATATTTT; cdr3_aa: CASMGRFGNTIYF
v_call: TRBV7-9; j_call: TRBJ2-1; clone_size: .; d_call: .; cdr3_nt: TGTGCCAGCAGCGAACAGGGTACCTACAATGAGCAGTTCTTC; cdr3_aa: CASSEQGTYNEQFF
v_call: TRBV5-4; j_call: TRBJ2-2; clone_size: .; d_call: TRBD2; cdr3_nt: TGTGCCAGCAGCCGACCGGGACTAGCGGGAGGAAGTAACACCGGGGAGCTGTTTTTT; cdr3_aa: CASSRPGLAGGSNTGELFF
v_call: TRBV25-1; j_call: TRBJ2-5; clone_size: .; d_call: .; cdr3_nt: TGTGCCAGCAGTGAAATACCGGGACTCCAACGGGAGACCCAGTACTTC; cdr3_aa: CASSEIPGLQRETQYF
v_call: TRBV28; j_call: TRBJ2-1; clone_size: once; d_call: .; cdr3_nt: TGTGCCAGCAGCCTGATCAGCTACAATGAGCAGTTCTTC; cdr3_aa: CASSLISYNEQFF
v_call: TRBV28; j_call: TRBJ2-5; clone_size: .; d_call: TRBD1; cdr3_nt: TGTGCCAGCAGTTGGGGACAGGGGGCGCCTAGGACCGAGACCCAGTACTTC; cdr3_aa: CASSWGQGAPRTETQYF
v_call: TRBV28; j_call: TRBJ2-3; clone_size: .; d_call: TRBD1; cdr3_nt: TGTGCCAGCAGTACAGGGGCCGCTACGCAGTATTTT; cdr3_aa: CASSTGAATQYF
v_call: TRBV11-1; j_call: TRBJ2-1; clone_size: .; d_call: TRBD1; cdr3_nt: TGTGCCAGCAGCCAAGGACAGGGCCGCGGCGGCGGATACAATGAGCAGTTCTTC; cdr3_aa: CASSQGQGRGGGYNEQFF
v_call: TRBV5-1; j_call: TRBJ1-1; clone_size: once; d_call: .; cdr3_nt: TGCGCCAGCAGCTTACCCCAGGAGAACACTGAAGCTTTCTTT; cdr3_aa: CASSLPQENTEAFF
v_call: TRBV5-1; j_call: TRBJ1-5; clone_size: .; d_call: .; cdr3_nt: TGCGCCAGCAGCCCCGGGGGGCCCGGAGAGCCCCAGCATTTT; cdr3_aa: CASSPGGPGEPQHF
v_call: TRBV19; j_call: TRBJ2-7; clone_size: .; d_call: TRBD2; cdr3_nt: TGTGCCAGTGGACTAGCGGGAGGGTCCTCCTACGAGCAGTACTTC; cdr3_aa: CASGLAGGSSYEQYF
v_call: TRBV29-1; j_call: TRBJ2-7; clone_size: .; d_call: TRBD1; cdr3_nt: TGCAGCGCAAATAGGGACAGGGGGCGCGAGCAGTACTTC; cdr3_aa: CSANRDRGREQYF
v_call: TRBV27; j_call: TRBJ2-3; clone_size: .; d_call: .; cdr3_nt: TGTGCCAGCAGGCAGGGTCAGGAAGGAGATACGCAGTATTTT; cdr3_aa: CASRQGQEGDTQYF
v_call: TRBV28; j_call: TRBJ2-3; clone_size: .; d_call: .; cdr3_nt: TGTGCCAGCAATATATTGGCGCGGGGAGTAACAGATACGCAGTATTTT; cdr3_aa: CASNILARGVTDTQYF
v_call: TRBV7-9; j_call: TRBJ2-5; clone_size: .; d_call: TRBD1; cdr3_nt: TGTGCCAGCAGCTTGACAGGGGGAGGAGAGACCCAGTACTTC; cdr3_aa: CASSLTGGGETQYF
v_call: TRBV11-3; j_call: TRBJ2-7; clone_size: .; d_call: .; cdr3_nt: TGTGCCAGCAGCTTGTCCCTCCTAGGCGAGCAGTACTTC; cdr3_aa: CASSLSLLGEQYF
v_call: TRBV5-8; j_call: TRBJ2-2; clone_size: .; d_call: .; cdr3_nt: TGTGCCAGCAGCTTGGGCCCCCGGGACTACACCGGGGAGCTGTTTTTT; cdr3_aa: CASSLGPRDYTGELFF
v_call: TRBV7-6; j_call: TRBJ2-7; clone_size: .; d_call: .; cdr3_nt: TGTGCCAGCAGCTTAGAGGCTAGTCTCGAGCAGTACTTC; cdr3_aa: CASSLEASLEQYF
v_call: TRBV27; j_call: TRBJ2-7; clone_size: .; d_call: TRBD1; cdr3_nt: TGTGCCAGCAGTTTAGGGGCAGGGGGCTCCTACGAGCAGTACTTC; cdr3_aa: CASSLGAGGSYEQYF
v_call: TRBV6-5; j_call: TRBJ2-2; clone_size: .; d_call: TRBD1; cdr3_nt: TGTGCCAGCAGGTCGACAGGGGGCGCGTCCGGGGAGCTGTTTTTT; cdr3_aa: CASRSTGGASGELFF
v_call: TRBV7-2; j_call: TRBJ1-3; clone_size: .; d_call: TRBD1; cdr3_nt: TGTGCCAGCAGCTGGACAGGGTATGGAAACACCATATATTTT; cdr3_aa: CASSWTGYGNTIYF
v_call: TRBV5-4; j_call: TRBJ2-7; clone_size: .; d_call: TRBD2; cdr3_nt: TGTGCCAGCAGCTCGTATTCCGGGACTACCTACGAGCAGTACTTC; cdr3_aa: CASSSYSGTTYEQYF
v_call: TRBV19; j_call: TRBJ2-7; clone_size: .; d_call: .; cdr3_nt: TGTGCCAGTAGCAGGGACACCGTAACCTACGAGCAGTACTTC; cdr3_aa: CASSRDTVTYEQYF
v_call: TRBV27; j_call: TRBJ1-2; clone_size: .; d_call: .; cdr3_nt: TGTGCCAGCAGTCCGGGGGGGGGCTATGGCTACACCTTC; cdr3_aa: CASSPGGGYGYTF
v_call: TRBV10-3; j_call: TRBJ2-7; clone_size: .; d_call: TRBD2; cdr3_nt: TGTGCCATCGCCGAGGCTAGCGGTTACGAGCAGTACTTC; cdr3_aa: CAIAEASGYEQYF
v_call: TRBV7-9; j_call: TRBJ1-5; clone_size: .; d_call: .; cdr3_nt: TGTGCCAGCAGCGCGGGGGTAAATCAGCCCCAGCATTTT; cdr3_aa: CASSAGVNQPQHF
v_call: TRBV30; j_call: TRBJ2-5; clone_size: .; d_call: .; cdr3_nt: TGTTCGGTCCCGCCTGCGCAAGAGACCCAGTACTTC; cdr3_aa: CSVPPAQETQYF
v_call: TRBV2; j_call: TRBJ2-6; clone_size: .; d_call: TRBD2; cdr3_nt: TGTGCCAGCAGTACCGACGGGAGGGGGGCCAACGTCCTGACTTTC; cdr3_aa: CASSTDGRGANVLTF
v_call: TRBV27; j_call: TRBJ1-5; clone_size: .; d_call: TRBD1; cdr3_nt: TGTGCCAGCAGACAGGGGGCGCATAGCAATCAGCCCCAGCATTTT; cdr3_aa: CASRQGAHSNQPQHF
v_call: TRBV5-1; j_call: TRBJ1-1; clone_size: .; d_call: TRBD1; cdr3_nt: TGCGCCAGCAGCTTTGAGAGGACAGGGATGAACACTGAAGCTTTCTTT; cdr3_aa: CASSFERTGMNTEAFF
v_call: TRBV6-6; j_call: TRBJ2-5; clone_size: .; d_call: TRBD1; cdr3_nt: TGTGCCAGCAGTTTCATGGACAGGCCCATCCAAGAGACCCAGTACTTC; cdr3_aa: CASSFMDRPIQETQYF
v_call: TRBV7-5; j_call: TRBJ2-7; clone_size: .; d_call: .; cdr3_nt: TGTGCCAGAAACTCCCCTCTAACTACCTACGAGCAGTACTTC; cdr3_aa: CARNSPLTTYEQYF
v_call: TRBV7-9; j_call: TRBJ1-3; clone_size: .; d_call: .; cdr3_nt: TGTGCCAGCAGCCCGGGGGTCACTGGAAACACCATATATTTT; cdr3_aa: CASSPGVTGNTIYF
v_call: TRBV4-2; j_call: TRBJ2-5; clone_size: .; d_call: .; cdr3_nt: TGTGCCAGCAGCCAAGATAAGGGGGGGGAGGGGCGGGAGACCCAGTACTTC; cdr3_aa: CASSQDKGGEGRETQYF
v_call: TRBV5-1; j_call: TRBJ2-7; clone_size: .; d_call: TRBD1; cdr3_nt: TGCGCCAGCAGCCCCCGACAGGGAACCTCCTACGAGCAGTACTTC; cdr3_aa: CASSPRQGTSYEQYF
v_call: TRBV6-1; j_call: TRBJ1-1; clone_size: once; d_call: .; cdr3_nt: TGTGCCAGCCGCTTGGGCCCGACCGTCTTGACTGAAGCTTTCTTT; cdr3_aa: CASRLGPTVLTEAFF
v_call: TRBV7-8; j_call: TRBJ2-7; clone_size: .; d_call: TRBD1; cdr3_nt: TGTGCCAGCAGCACCCGACAGGGGACTGGGTACGAGCAGTACTTC; cdr3_aa: CASSTRQGTGYEQYF
v_call: TRBV19; j_call: TRBJ2-1; clone_size: .; d_call: .; cdr3_nt: TGTGCCAGTACGAGGGCGGGGTACAATGAGCAGTTCTTC; cdr3_aa: CASTRAGYNEQFF
v_call: TRBV4-2; j_call: TRBJ2-2; clone_size: few; d_call: TRBD2; cdr3_nt: TGTGCCAGCAGCCGCGGGGCAACTAGCGCTAACACCGGGGAGCTGTTTTTT; cdr3_aa: CASSRGATSANTGELFF
v_call: TRBV5-4; j_call: TRBJ2-4; clone_size: .; d_call: TRBD2; cdr3_nt: TGTGCCAGCAGCTTGGAGGGAGGGAGGGCCTTCATTCAGTACTTC; cdr3_aa: CASSLEGGRAFIQYF
v_call: TRBV27; j_call: TRBJ2-4; clone_size: .; d_call: TRBD2; cdr3_nt: TGTGCCAGCAGGATAGCGGGAGAGGGGAACATTCAGTACTTC; cdr3_aa: CASRIAGEGNIQYF